This T cell receptor (beta chain) was identified in a study of blood T cell repertoires in COVID-19. Looking at the study overall: Sites in the United States, Italy and Spain provided acute and convalescent COVID-19 samples. T cells, B-cell-depleted T cells, or PBMCs supplied cDNA or gDNA.

Germline V gene lookup returns CDR1 KGHDR and CDR2 SFDVKD. V shed 5 bases and J shed 2 bases, with 17 bases lying between them. This CDR3 is 16 amino acids long. Per the original methods: Using reference gene primer amplification, nucleated cell counts were estimated. Sequenced by immunoSEQ multiplex PCR; TCRdb stores in-frame clones only, minus some. That table gives V, J and clone size, and the DNA gave D and trimming. This sample has about 100,000 clones; more than 65% occur once, and the top ten carry 9.5% to 13%. Input material: peripheral blood. The genes are TRBV24-1 and TRBJ2-5, with D possibly being TRBD2 (5 bases). The TCR originated in a woman between 70 and 85 years old with acute or convalescent COVID-19. The CDR3 DNA follows: TGTGCCACCAGTGCTGGAGGCCCGTCGGTTCAAGAGACCCAGTACTTC. This sequence encodes CATSAGGPSVQETQYF.